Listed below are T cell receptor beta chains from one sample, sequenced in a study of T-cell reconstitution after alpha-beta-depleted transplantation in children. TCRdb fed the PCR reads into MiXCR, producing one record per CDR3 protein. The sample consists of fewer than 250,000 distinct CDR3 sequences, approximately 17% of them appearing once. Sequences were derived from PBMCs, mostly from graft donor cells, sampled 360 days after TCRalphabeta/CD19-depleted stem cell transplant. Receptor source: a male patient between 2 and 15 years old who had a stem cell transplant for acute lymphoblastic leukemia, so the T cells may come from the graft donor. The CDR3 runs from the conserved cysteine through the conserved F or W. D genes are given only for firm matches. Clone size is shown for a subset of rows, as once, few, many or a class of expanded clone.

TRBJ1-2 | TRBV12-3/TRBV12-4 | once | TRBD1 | CASMGHRGSWVGYTF | TGTGCCAGCATGGGTCACAGGGGGAGCTGGGTTGGCTACACCTTC
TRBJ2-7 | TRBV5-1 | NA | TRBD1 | CASSAGQGSYEQYF | TGCGCCAGCAGCGCCGGACAGGGGTCCTACGAGCAGTACTTC
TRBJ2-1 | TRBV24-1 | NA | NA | CATSDFTGGRNNEQFF | TGTGCCACCAGTGATTTTACCGGGGGTAGAAACAATGAGCAGTTCTTC
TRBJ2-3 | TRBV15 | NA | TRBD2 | CATSLPGGGADTQYF | TGTGCCACCAGCTTACCGGGCGGGGGGGCCGATACGCAGTATTTT
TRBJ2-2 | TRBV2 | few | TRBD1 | CASSRQGSDTGELFF | TGTGCCAGCAGTCGACAGGGGTCGGACACCGGGGAGCTGTTTTTT
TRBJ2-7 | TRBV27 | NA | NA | CASSLGQGWPYEQYF | TGTGCCAGCAGTTTAGGGCAGGGGTGGCCCTACGAGCAGTACTTC
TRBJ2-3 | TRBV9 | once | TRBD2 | CASSGRTSFSTDTQYF | TGTGCCAGCAGCGGGCGGACTAGCTTTAGCACAGATACGCAGTATTTT
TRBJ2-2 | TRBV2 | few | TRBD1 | CASLTSGQGLYTGELFF | TGTGCCAGCCTGACTTCGGGACAGGGGTTGTACACCGGGGAGCTGTTTTTT
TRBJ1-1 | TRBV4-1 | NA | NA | CASSQVHWVGQVEAFF | TGCGCCAGCAGCCAAGTACATTGGGTCGGTCAGGTTGAAGCTTTCTTT
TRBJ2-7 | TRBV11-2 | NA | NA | CASSLVKYEQYF | TGTGCCAGCAGCTTAGTTAAATACGAGCAGTACTTC
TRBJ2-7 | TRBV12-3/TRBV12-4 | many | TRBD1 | CASSPQGAGEQYF | TGTGCCAGCAGCCCTCAGGGGGCTGGCGAGCAGTACTTC
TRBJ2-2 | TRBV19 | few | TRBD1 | CASKVSDRLGTGELFF | TGTGCCAGTAAGGTATCGGACAGGCTGGGAACCGGGGAGCTGTTTTTT
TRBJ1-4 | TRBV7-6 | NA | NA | CASSVGRTNEKLFF | TGTGCCAGCAGCGTCGGGAGGACTAATGAAAAACTGTTTTTT
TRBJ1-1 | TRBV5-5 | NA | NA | CASSYPQGRGSTEAFF | TGTGCCAGCAGCTACCCGCAGGGAAGGGGGAGCACTGAAGCTTTCTTT
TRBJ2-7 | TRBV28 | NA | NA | CASSIRGGRYEQYF | TGTGCCAGCAGTATACGGGGAGGTCGCTACGAGCAGTACTTC
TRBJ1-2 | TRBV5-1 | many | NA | CASSLVPQTNVYGYTF | TGCGCCAGCAGCTTGGTCCCACAGACAAATGTCTATGGCTACACCTTC
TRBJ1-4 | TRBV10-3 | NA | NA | CATDGGDEKLFF | TGTGCCACGGACGGGGGGGATGAAAAACTGTTTTTT
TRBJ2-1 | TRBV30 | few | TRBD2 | CAWVGLAQGEQFF | TGTGCCTGGGTGGGACTAGCCCAAGGTGAGCAGTTCTTC
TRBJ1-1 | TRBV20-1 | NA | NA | CSARGGGGVTEAFF | TGCAGTGCTAGAGGTGGAGGGGGTGTCACTGAAGCTTTCTTT
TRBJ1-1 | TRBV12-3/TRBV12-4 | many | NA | CASSLSPPGEGTEAFF | TGTGCCAGCAGTTTAAGCCCTCCCGGAGAAGGCACTGAAGCTTTCTTT
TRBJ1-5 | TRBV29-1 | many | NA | CSILGVAGQPQHF | TGCAGCATCCTAGGCGTCGCCGGTCAGCCCCAGCATTTT
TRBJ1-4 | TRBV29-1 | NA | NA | CSAAHSADNEKLFF | TGCAGCGCCGCCCACAGCGCCGATAATGAAAAACTGTTTTTT
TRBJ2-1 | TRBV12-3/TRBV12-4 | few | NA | CASKLVWYNEQFF | TGTGCCAGCAAACTAGTCTGGTACAATGAGCAGTTCTTC
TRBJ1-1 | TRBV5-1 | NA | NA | CASSSPGRPAEAFF | TGCGCCAGCAGCTCGCCGGGGCGTCCCGCTGAAGCTTTCTTT
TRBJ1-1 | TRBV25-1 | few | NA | CASSPYGTNTEAFF | TGTGCCAGCAGTCCATACGGTACGAACACTGAAGCTTTCTTT
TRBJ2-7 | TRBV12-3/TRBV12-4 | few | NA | CATRRGDLGEQYF | TGTGCCACCCGCCGGGGCGATCTGGGAGAGCAGTACTTC
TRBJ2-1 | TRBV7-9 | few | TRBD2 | CASSLRRGATYNEQFF | TGTGCCAGCAGCTTGAGGCGGGGGGCCACCTACAATGAGCAGTTCTTC
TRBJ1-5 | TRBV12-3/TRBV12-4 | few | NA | CASSLSGQPQHF | TGTGCCAGCAGTTTATCGGGTCAGCCCCAGCATTTT
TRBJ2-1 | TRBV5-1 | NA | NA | CASSYPPQTLSAPLAKPHNEQFF | TGCGCCAGCAGTTATCCCCCTCAGACTCTTTCAGCGCCGTTAGCCAAGCCCCACAATGAGCAGTTCTTC
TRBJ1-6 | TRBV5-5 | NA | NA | CASSLERLPSSYNSPLHF | TGTGCCAGCAGCTTGGAAAGGTTACCTAGCTCCTATAATTCACCCCTCCACTTT